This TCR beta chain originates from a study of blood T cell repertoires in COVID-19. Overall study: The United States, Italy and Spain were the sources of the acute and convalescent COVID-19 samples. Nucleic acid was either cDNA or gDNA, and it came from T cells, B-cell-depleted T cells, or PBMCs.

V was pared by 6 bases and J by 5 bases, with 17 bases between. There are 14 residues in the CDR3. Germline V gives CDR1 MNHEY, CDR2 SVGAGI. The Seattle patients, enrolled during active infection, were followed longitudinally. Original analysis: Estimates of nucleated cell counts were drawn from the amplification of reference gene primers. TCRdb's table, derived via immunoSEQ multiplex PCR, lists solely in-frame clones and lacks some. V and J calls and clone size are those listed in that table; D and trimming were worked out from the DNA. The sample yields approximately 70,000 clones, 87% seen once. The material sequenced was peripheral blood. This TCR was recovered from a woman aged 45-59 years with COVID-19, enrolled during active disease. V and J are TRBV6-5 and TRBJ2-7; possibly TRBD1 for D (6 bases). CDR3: CASRHPGQKHEQYF. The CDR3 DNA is TGTGCCAGCAGACACCCGGGACAAAAACACGAGCAGTACTTC.